These 32 T cell receptor beta chains originate from one sample sequenced in a study of cytomegalovirus exposure and HLA in healthy donors. With 60 Vbeta and 13 Jbeta primers, the PCR was carried out. Using immunoSEQ multiplex PCR, the repertoire was profiled, and TCRdb retains in-frame clones only, with some absent. The top ten clones hold less than 1.2% of a sample with 210,000 or so clones, around 89% of them seen once. Sample: PBMCs. All receptors derive from a woman younger than 30 in good health and CMV-seronegative.

In nucleotides, the CDR3 is TGCGCCAGCAGCTCGGGACATACAGCCTATGGCTACACCTTC. This encodes CASSSGHTAYGYTF. The J gene is TRBJ1-2, the V gene TRBV5-1, with a weak D call TRBD1 (6 bases). The CDR3 covers 14 residues. V lost 3 bases to trimming and J lost 4 bases, with 13 bases between them. Germline V gives CDR1 SGHRS, CDR2 YFSETQ. The full variable domain, in which reference TRBV5-1 and TRBJ1-2 provide the parts outside the CDR3, is KAGVTQTPRYLIKTRGQQVTLSCSPISGHRSVSWYQQTPGQGLQFLFEYFSETQRNKGNFPGRFSGRQFSNSRSEMNVSTLELGDSALYLCASSSGHTAYGYTFGSGTRLTVV.

This sequence joins TRBV5-1 and TRBJ1-1, with 7 bases that match TRBD1. The germline V gene has CDR1 SGHRS and CDR2 YFSETQ. This CDR3 region has 14 residues. Unmatched junction bases numbered 5, after V lost 0 bases and J lost 6 bases. CDR3 amino acids: CASSLGQGAAEAFF. The CDR3, as DNA: TGCGCCAGCAGCTTGGGACAGGGCGCCGCTGAAGCTTTCTTT.

The chain is built from TRBV9 and TRBJ2-4; 8 bases map to TRBD2. The V gene's germline CDR1 is SGDLS and CDR2 YYNGEE. V trimming: 0 bases; J trimming: 0 bases; junction bases outside the gene matches: 2. The CDR3 runs to 16 residues. DNA of the CDR3: TGTGCCAGCAGCGTAGACCTAGCGGGAGCCAAAAACATTCAGTACTTC. Translating it yields CASSVDLAGAKNIQYF.

The gene calls are TRBV4-3 and TRBJ1-2, with a tentative D call TRBD1 (6 bases). Germline V gene data show CDR1 as LGHNA and CDR2 as YSLEER. V was cut by 4 bases and J by 6 bases, with 27 bases left in between. The CDR3 sequence is 18 residues long. The CDR3 nucleotides read TGCGCCAGCAGCCGCCGGAGCCTGGACAGCCTGACGGTCAATGGCTACACCTTC. It translates to CASSRRSLDSLTVNGYTF.

This chain links TRBV11-2 with TRBJ2-5; D might be TRBD2 (6 bases). The V end lost 5 bases, the J end lost 2 bases, and 15 bases lay between the germline ends. CDR1 is SGHAT, CDR2 FQNNGV, per germline. The CDR3 contains 15 residues. CDR3 sequence reads: CASSQGGIQQETQYF. The DNA for the CDR3 is TGTGCCAGCAGCCAAGGCGGGATCCAACAAGAGACCCAGTACTTC.

This clone came up once. The chain is built from TRBV29-1 and TRBJ2-3; TRBD2 might be the D (5 bases). CDR1 SQVTM and CDR2 ANQGSEA come from the germline V gene. The CDR3 is 16 residues long. Trimming removed 4 bases at V and 3 bases at J, with 20 bases between. CDR3 residues: CSVVLRRVSLTDTQYF. CDR3 bases: TGCAGCGTTGTGTTAAGGCGGGTCAGCCTAACAGATACGCAGTATTTT.

This clone was counted a single time. CDR3 sequence: CASRSTGNNEKLFF. DNA for the CDR3: TGTGCCAGCAGGTCAACAGGGAACAATGAAAAACTGTTTTTT. The chain recombines TRBV6-6 with TRBJ1-4; D is possibly TRBD1 (6 bases). CDR3 size: 14 residues. CDR1 is MNHNY, CDR2 SVGAGI, per germline (reference sequence). V was shortened by 6 bases and J by 5 bases, with 13 bases between the two germline ends.

The chain carries TRBV4-3 and TRBJ1-4, with D perhaps matching TRBD1 (6 bases). The CDR3 runs to 14 residues. Germline CDR1 and CDR2: LGHNA and YSLEER. V lost 2 bases to trimming and J lost 4 bases, with 8 bases between them. DNA for the CDR3: TGCGCCAGCAGCCAAAGGGGGGGTAATGAAAAACTGTTTTTT. Its translation: CASSQRGGNEKLFF.

This chain links TRBV19 with TRBJ1-5; 7 nucleotides align to TRBD1. The CDR3 runs to 14 residues. The V gene end was trimmed by 4 bases and the J gene end by 5 bases; junction bases not matched to a gene: 5. CDR1 and CDR2 (germline): LNHDA, SQIVND (reference sequence). CDR3 sequence (DNA): TGTGCCAGTAGTACCGGGACAGTAGATCAGCCCCAGCATTTT. It is translated as CASSTGTVDQPQHF.

The V gene is TRBV6-1, the J gene TRBJ2-1; 12 bases are a match to TRBD2. V shed 4 bases, J shed 12 bases, and the junction held 7 bases outside the gene matches. The germline gives CDR1 MNHNS, CDR2 SASEGT. This CDR3 is 14 amino acids long. The CDR3 DNA follows: TGTGCCAGCAGTGTGGCTAGCGGGGGGGCCGCGCAGTTCTTC. Encoded protein: CASSVASGGAAQFF.

The chain employs TRBV5-4 and TRBJ1-6; 10 nucleotides match TRBD1. The CDR3 has 14 residues. With 4 bases clipped from V and 10 bases from J, the junction kept 5 bases outside the gene matches. Germline lookup yields CDR1 SGHNT and CDR2 YYREEE (reference sequence). CDR3 region: CASSGTGARSPLHF. As DNA, the CDR3 is TGTGCCAGCAGCGGGACAGGGGCAAGATCACCCCTCCACTTT.

V usage is TRBV7-3 and J usage is TRBJ2-5; weak D call: TRBD2 (5 bases). The germline CDR1 and CDR2 sequences are SGHTA and FQGTGA. The CDR3 sequence is 13 residues long. The V end lost 6 bases, the J end lost 5 bases, and 13 bases lay between the germline ends. Here the CDR3 reads CASSRGSGETQYF. The CDR3 coding sequence is TGTGCCAGCAGTCGAGGATCGGGGGAGACCCAGTACTTC.

The V call is TRBV7-9, the J call TRBJ1-1; D unclear. Germline loops: CDR1 SEHNR, CDR2 FQNEAQ (reference sequence). The V end was cut by 4 bases, the J end by 6 bases, with 6 bases between. The CDR3 runs to 11 residues. The CDR3 bases are TGTGCCAGCAGCTGGGCCCCTGAAGCTTTCTTT. This encodes CASSWAPEAFF.

The rearrangement uses TRBV25-1 and TRBJ1-6; D gene uncertain. CDR1 is MGHDK and CDR2 is SYGVNS in the germline V gene. CDR3 length: 13 amino acids. V lost 4 bases and J 7 bases, leaving 8 bases between the germline ends. The CDR3 DNA reads TGTGCCAGCAGTGCACACCAGAATTCACCCCTCCACTTT. It codes for CASSAHQNSPLHF.

The V gene is TRBV18, the J gene TRBJ1-5; TRBD1 matches at 8 bases. Germline V gives CDR1 KGHSH, CDR2 LQKENI. This CDR3 has 14 amino acids. J gave up 11 bases and V 5 bases, and 11 bases lay outside the gene matches. The CDR3 protein is CASSAGTGPKSQHF. The CDR3 nucleotides are TGTGCCAGCTCAGCCGGGACAGGCCCAAAGTCCCAGCATTTT.

This clone was observed a few times. This chain uses TRBV27 with TRBJ1-4; tentative D call: TRBD1 (5 bases). Trimming took off 6 bases at V and 10 bases at J, with 21 bases between the two ends. The germline gives CDR1 MNHEY, CDR2 SMNVEV (reference sequence). The CDR3 has 15 residues. The CDR3 loop is CASSREGLTGGKLFF. The CDR3 DNA reads TGTGCCAGCAGCCGAGAGGGGCTCACCGGGGGAAAACTGTTTTTT.

CDR3 loop: CASSDSGLATDTQYF. The CDR3 DNA follows: TGTGCCAGCAGTGACTCCGGACTAGCCACAGATACGCAGTATTTT. V and J are TRBV6-4 and TRBJ2-3; 8 nucleotides agree with TRBD2. V lost 0 bases to trimming and J lost 2 bases; unmatched junction nucleotides: 1. CDR1 MRHNA and CDR2 SNTAGT come from the germline V gene. The CDR3 spans 15 residues.

V and J are TRBV27 and TRBJ1-2, with a tentative D call TRBD1 (5 bases). The CDR3 contains 14 residues. The V end was cut by 3 bases, the J end by 0 bases, with 8 bases between. In germline, CDR1 is MNHEY, CDR2 SMNVEV (reference sequence). CDR3 region: CASSFQGSNYGYTF. The CDR3 DNA follows: TGTGCCAGCAGTTTTCAGGGCTCTAACTATGGCTACACCTTC.

V is TRBV4-2 and J is TRBJ1-2, with 8 bases fitting TRBD1. The CDR3 contains 16 residues. V lost 2 bases, J lost 4 bases, and 9 bases stayed unmatched. Germline V gene lookup returns CDR1 LGHNA and CDR2 YNFKEQ. The CDR3: CASSQKGQALIYGYTF. DNA for the CDR3: TGTGCCAGCAGCCAAAAGGGACAGGCGTTGATCTATGGCTACACCTTC.

This chain connects TRBV27 to TRBJ1-5; possible D gene TRBD1, 5 bases. Looked up from germline, CDR1 is MNHEY and CDR2 is SMNVEV (reference sequence). The CDR3 contains 14 residues. Between the trimmed V and J ends, which lost 0 bases and 9 bases, there was a span of 12 bases. The CDR3, as DNA: TGTGCCAGCAGTTTATCGTTAGGGGTTCTGCCCCAGCATTTT. Translating it yields CASSLSLGVLPQHF.

The V gene is TRBV11-2, the J gene TRBJ2-1; 8 nucleotides match TRBD2. J was trimmed by 0 bases and V by 5 bases; bases with no gene match: 3. The CDR3 runs to 15 residues. Germline CDR1 reads SGHAT; CDR2 reads FQNNGV. The CDR3 DNA sequence: TGTGCCAGCAGCCGCGGGGGGCGCTCCTACAATGAGCAGTTCTTC. Its protein is CASSRGGRSYNEQFF.

This clone appeared once. The chain recombines TRBV19 with TRBJ2-1, with D possibly being TRBD1 (6 bases). Germline V lookup: CDR1 LNHDA, CDR2 SQIVND (reference sequence). Trimming shortened V by 4 bases and J by 2 bases, and 15 bases separated the two germline ends. The CDR3 sequence is 16 residues long. The CDR3 sequence: CASSKQGPTTYNEQFF. The CDR3 DNA follows: TGTGCCAGTAGTAAACAGGGTCCGACAACCTACAATGAGCAGTTCTTC.

This chain uses TRBV2 with TRBJ2-5; D not certain. The CDR3 length is 13 residues. The ends were cut back, 6 bases at V and 2 bases at J, with 10 bases in the middle. The germline gives CDR1 SNHLY, CDR2 FYNNEI. The CDR3: CASRQSGQETQYF. The DNA for the CDR3 is TGTGCCAGCAGACAGTCCGGACAAGAGACCCAGTACTTC.

This sequence joins TRBV10-3 and TRBJ2-6; 11 bases agree with TRBD1. Germline-derived CDR1 and CDR2 are ENHRY and SYGVKD. Trimming at V came to 6 bases and at J to 1 base, leaving 5 bases not matched to a gene. The CDR3 spans 17 residues. As DNA, the CDR3 is TGTGCCATCAGAAGCGGGACAGGGGGGTCTGGGGCCAACGTCCTGACTTTC. Translating it yields CAIRSGTGGSGANVLTF.

This clone was seen a handful of times. The V call is TRBV10-1, the J call TRBJ2-5; D not certain. The V gene lost 1 base and the J gene lost 2 bases, with 8 bases spanning the gap. The CDR3 is 14 amino acids. Germline CDR1 WNHNN, CDR2 SYGVQD (reference sequence). CDR3 in amino acids: CASSEFRTQETQYF. For the CDR3, the DNA is TGCGCCAGCAGTGAGTTTCGAACTCAAGAGACCCAGTACTTC.

The chain couples TRBV15 to TRBJ2-5; D gene uncertain. V was cut by 1 base and J by 3 bases, with 18 bases left in between. From germline, CDR1 is LNHNV and CDR2 YYDKDF (reference sequence). The CDR3 runs 17 residues. The CDR3 DNA is TGTGCCACCAGCAGAGGAGGAACCCACCCACCGAAAGAGACCCAGTACTTC. Translated, it gives CATSRGGTHPPKETQYF.

On this clone itself: Other DNA sequences of this sample code for an identical CDR3. The chain links TRBV2 to TRBJ2-7; TRBD1 might be the D (7 bases). This CDR3 has 15 amino acids. Germline assignment: CDR1 SNHLY and CDR2 FYNNEI. Deletions cut 7 bases from V and 1 base from J, with 17 bases between. Here the CDR3 reads CASTDGGGFSYEQYF. DNA for the CDR3: TGTGCCAGCACCGATGGAGGGGGCTTTTCCTACGAGCAGTACTTC. Looking up the rest from reference TRBV2 and TRBJ2-7 gives the full variable domain: EPEVTQTPSHQVTQMGQEVILRCVPISNHLYFYWYRQILGQKVEFLVSFYNNEISEKSEIFDDQFSVERPDGSNFTLKIRSTKLEDSAMYFCASTDGGGFSYEQYFGPGTRLTVT.

The chain employs TRBV7-9 and TRBJ2-7; TRBD2 matches at 8 bases. The trim removed 8 bases at V and 3 bases at J, leaving 12 bases unmatched. The CDR3 is made up of 15 amino acids. CDR1 is SEHNR, CDR2 FQNEAQ, per germline (reference sequence). CDR3 sequence reads: CASSPASGFLYEQYF. CDR3 sequence (DNA): TGTGCCAGCTCCCCGGCTAGCGGGTTTCTCTACGAGCAGTACTTC.

The gene calls are TRBV7-9 and TRBJ2-3; possible D gene TRBD2, 5 bases. The CDR3 length is 14 residues. Germline CDR1 is SEHNR and CDR2 is FQNEAQ (reference sequence). V lost 3 bases and J lost 4, with 11 bases in between. CDR3 nucleotides: TGTGCCAGCAGCTTCGCCTCGGGGTCAGATACGCAGTATTTT. Amino acids: CASSFASGSDTQYF.

The chain links TRBV28 to TRBJ1-3, with TRBD1 matching 12 bases. The germline V gene encodes CDR1 MDHEN and CDR2 SYDVKM. V trimming: 6 bases; J trimming: 3 bases; junction bases outside the gene matches: 9. This CDR3 spans 17 amino acids. CDR3 amino acids: CASSQGTGGKVGNTIYF. The DNA of the CDR3 is TGTGCCAGCAGCCAAGGGACAGGGGGCAAGGTTGGAAACACCATATATTTT.

There are a few counts of this clone. The chain recombines TRBV7-2 with TRBJ2-3, with 9 bases matching TRBD2. CDR1 SGHTA and CDR2 FQGNSA come from the germline V gene. V lost 5 bases, J lost 2 bases, and 8 bases stayed unmatched. The CDR3 has 16 amino acids. The CDR3 region is CASSPRPSGTTDTQYF. CDR3 bases: TGTGCCAGCAGCCCCCGCCCTAGCGGGACCACAGATACGCAGTATTTT.

The chain has TRBV4-1 and TRBJ2-3; 7 bases line up with TRBD2. This CDR3 has 18 amino acids. Losses at the gene ends were 1 base for V and 1 base for J; bases not matched to a gene: 11. Germline loops: CDR1 MGHRA, CDR2 YSYEKL. Written as DNA, the CDR3 is TGCGCCAGCAGCCAAGTGGCCGTCAGGGCGGGGGGCACAGATACGCAGTATTTT. Translated: CASSQVAVRAGGTDTQYF.